These T cell receptor beta chains were read from a single sample in a study of T cells in tumors after PD-1 blockade. The protocol was immunoSEQ multiplex PCR, while the TCRdb copy is restricted to in-frame clones and leaves out a portion. The sample lists about 47,000 clones, 65% to 80% occurring once. Sequenced material: PBMCs, taken before anti-PD-1 therapy. The receptors derive from a human donor with advanced basal cell or squamous cell carcinoma (not recorded which). The CDR3 runs from the conserved cysteine through the conserved F or W. The D gene is left open where the match is weak. Clone size is not always given. Where it is, it says once, few, many or a class for expanded clones.

TRBV6-1,TRBD2,NA,TRBJ2-1,TGTGCCAGCAGTGAACCCGGGAGGGGGGCCTACAATGAGCAGTTCTTC,CASSEPGRGAYNEQFF
TRBV4-1,TRBD2,NA,TRBJ2-2,TGCGCCAGCAGCCAAGATTCTGGCGGGAGGCACACCGGGGAGCTGTTTTTT,CASSQDSGGRHTGELFF
TRBV28,NA,NA,TRBJ2-5,TGTGCCAGCAGTTTACTGGGGAACACAGGGCGAGAGACCCAGTACTTC,CASSLLGNTGRETQYF
TRBV19,TRBD2,NA,TRBJ2-2,TGTGCCAGTAGCCCCCTGGGCGGGAGTTTCCCCGGGGAGCTGTTTTTT,CASSPLGGSFPGELFF
TRBV6-1,NA,NA,TRBJ2-2,TGTGCCAGCAGTGAAGTGCAGGAGGTGGGGGAGCTGTTTTTT,CASSEVQEVGELFF
TRBV11-1,TRBD1,NA,TRBJ2-7,TGTGCCAGCAGCTTAAAAGTTGAGACAGGGGCCTACGAGCAGTACTTC,CASSLKVETGAYEQYF
TRBV4-1,NA,NA,TRBJ1-3,TGCGCCAGCAGCCAAGGTCCAGGGACGGGAAACACCATATATTTT,CASSQGPGTGNTIYF
TRBV27,TRBD1,NA,TRBJ2-1,TGTGCCAGCAGTTCGAGTGGGACAGCCAGCTCCTACAATGAGCAGTTCTTC,CASSSSGTASSYNEQFF
TRBV6-5,NA,NA,TRBJ1-6,TGTGCCAGCAGTTACGGGGGGATGGGGTCACCCCTCCACTTT,CASSYGGMGSPLHF
TRBV19,NA,few,TRBJ2-1,TGTGCCAGTAGTATAGGGCCCTTAGAAAACAATGAGCAGTTCTTC,CASSIGPLENNEQFF
TRBV6-6,TRBD1,NA,TRBJ1-2,TGTGCCAGCAGTTCGACCCGGGACAGGGATATCGATGGCTACACCTTC,CASSSTRDRDIDGYTF
TRBV13,NA,NA,TRBJ2-1,TGTGCCAGCAGTAATCTGGGAAAAGGGTACAATGAGCAGTTCTTC,CASSNLGKGYNEQFF
TRBV12-3/TRBV12-4,NA,NA,TRBJ1-1,TGTGCCAGCAGCGCTCCAGGGAACACTGAAGCTTTCTTT,CASSAPGNTEAFF
TRBV5-1,TRBD1,NA,TRBJ2-7,TGCGCCAGCAGAAGGACAGGGGCTTCCTACGAGCAGTACTTC,CASRRTGASYEQYF
TRBV3-1/TRBV3-2,NA,NA,TRBJ1-4,TGTGCCAGCAGCCAGAGTGACCCCAATGAAAAACTGTTTTTT,CASSQSDPNEKLFF
TRBV6-2/TRBV6-3,NA,NA,TRBJ1-5,TGTGCCAGCAGCAAACAAGGTCAGCCCCAGCATTTT,CASSKQGQPQHF
TRBV2,TRBD1,NA,TRBJ1-5,TGTGCCAGCAGGCCCGACAGGGCTGGTAGCAATCAGCCCCAGCATTTT,CASRPDRAGSNQPQHF
TRBV6-6,TRBD2,NA,TRBJ2-3,TGTGCCAGCAGTCCGGGACTAGCGGTGGGATCAACAGATACGCAGTATTTT,CASSPGLAVGSTDTQYF
TRBV6-5,NA,NA,TRBJ2-2,TGTGCCAGCAGTTTTAGGGGGAACACCGGGGAGCTGTTTTTT,CASSFRGNTGELFF
TRBV19,NA,NA,TRBJ2-2,TGTGCCAGTAGTATTGGAAACACCGGGGAGCTGTTTTTT,CASSIGNTGELFF
TRBV24-1,TRBD2,NA,TRBJ2-1,TGTGCCACCAGTGTAAGCGGGGCCAACAATGAGCAGTTCTTC,CATSVSGANNEQFF
TRBV12-3/TRBV12-4,NA,NA,TRBJ2-1,TGTGCCAGCAGTTTATCCAGCTACAATGAGCAGTTCTTC,CASSLSSYNEQFF
TRBV7-9,NA,NA,TRBJ2-7,TGTGCCAGCAGCGACGGACAGCCCTACGAGCAGTACTTC,CASSDGQPYEQYF
TRBV3-1/TRBV3-2,NA,NA,TRBJ2-1,TGTGCCAGCAGCCCAATGGGGCCCCGACCTTATGAGCAGTTCTTC,CASSPMGPRPYEQFF
TRBV5-6,TRBD2,NA,TRBJ2-1,TGTGCCCGCAGCGTGGCCGTGGGGGGGTTCAATGAGCAGTTCTTC,CARSVAVGGFNEQFF
TRBV3-1/TRBV3-2,NA,few,TRBJ1-1,TGTGCCAGCAGCCCGCGACGAGGGGCAAACACTGAAGCTTTCTTT,CASSPRRGANTEAFF
TRBV5-1,TRBD1,NA,TRBJ2-6,TGCGCCAGCAGCCCCTGGACAGGGGGCGCCGTCGGTGGGGCCAACGTCCTGACTTTC,CASSPWTGGAVGGANVLTF
TRBV7-8,NA,NA,TRBJ1-5,TGTGCCAGCAGCCTAGGGGTCGCGAGCAATCAGCCCCAGCATTTT,CASSLGVASNQPQHF
TRBV2,NA,few,TRBJ2-2,TGTGCCAGCAGGGCCTTGCGGGACACCGGGGAGCTGTTTTTT,CASRALRDTGELFF
TRBV7-9,NA,medium-sized,TRBJ1-2,TGTGCCAGCAGCTTAGATCTGGGGACCTATGGCTACACCTTC,CASSLDLGTYGYTF
TRBV5-1,NA,NA,TRBJ1-3,TGCGCCAGCAGCTTGGATCCCAGGGCTGGAAACACCATATATTTT,CASSLDPRAGNTIYF
TRBV29-1,TRBD1,NA,TRBJ1-2,TGCAGTTCGGGACAGGGGGCCAACTATGGCTACACCTTC,CSSGQGANYGYTF
TRBV28,TRBD2,NA,TRBJ2-7,TGTGCCAGCAGTTTAACTCCTAGCGGGAGTTACGAGCAGTACTTC,CASSLTPSGSYEQYF
TRBV11-3,NA,NA,TRBJ2-1,TGTGCCAGCAGCCCTGGGGGTAGTACCTACAATGAGCAGTTCTTC,CASSPGGSTYNEQFF
TRBV14,NA,NA,TRBJ1-5,TGTGCCAGCAGCCAAGGGATCGAGAGTAGCAATCAGCCCCAGCATTTT,CASSQGIESSNQPQHF
TRBV9,TRBD1,NA,TRBJ1-6,TGTGCCAGCAGCGTAGAAGGACAGGATTCACCCCTCCACTTT,CASSVEGQDSPLHF
TRBV27,NA,NA,TRBJ2-7,TGTGCCAGCAGTTTAGGTCTAGCGAGGACCTACGAGCAGTACTTC,CASSLGLARTYEQYF
TRBV7-9,NA,few,TRBJ2-7,TGTGCCGGGGCAGGGATAAGCGAGCAGTACTTC,CAGAGISEQYF
TRBV2,TRBD2,NA,TRBJ2-2,TGTGCCAGCCCCCAGAGCGGGGACAACACCGGGGAGCTGTTTTTT,CASPQSGDNTGELFF
TRBV7-7,NA,NA,TRBJ2-5,TGTGCCAGCAGCTACCGACAGGCCCTCCAAGAGACCCAGTACTTC,CASSYRQALQETQYF
TRBV3-1/TRBV3-2,NA,NA,TRBJ2-7,TGTGCCAGCAGCCAGGGAGTAAGGGGATACGAGCAGTACTTC,CASSQGVRGYEQYF
TRBV19,NA,NA,TRBJ2-1,TGTGCCAGTAGCTACCCATTACAGCGAAGAGCCTACAATGAGCAGTTCTTC,CASSYPLQRRAYNEQFF
TRBV7-8,NA,NA,TRBJ1-2,TGTGCCAGCAGCCCTCGGACAGAACTTCGGGGCTACACCTTC,CASSPRTELRGYTF
TRBV7-8,NA,NA,TRBJ2-7,TGTGCCAGCAGCTTAGCCGTCTACGAGCAGTACTTC,CASSLAVYEQYF
TRBV14,NA,NA,TRBJ1-2,TGTGCCAGCAGCCAAGATCTCGGCTCCACTAACTATGGCTACACCTTC,CASSQDLGSTNYGYTF
TRBV5-8,NA,NA,TRBJ2-3,TGTGCCACCAGAGCCCCCCTCCGCACAGATACGCAGTATTTT,CATRAPLRTDTQYF
TRBV27,NA,NA,TRBJ2-7,TGTGCCAGCGGACATAGATATTACGAGCAGTACTTC,CASGHRYYEQYF
TRBV28,NA,NA,TRBJ2-5,TGTGCCAGCAGTTTTCGGGACACAGAGACCCAGTACTTC,CASSFRDTETQYF
TRBV29-1,TRBD1,NA,TRBJ1-2,TGCAGCGTGCAATCCGGGACAGGGGACTCCGGCTACACCTTC,CSVQSGTGDSGYTF
TRBV28,TRBD1,NA,TRBJ1-2,TGTGCCAGCAGTCGCCGGGACAGGGCATATGGCTACACCTTC,CASSRRDRAYGYTF
TRBV5-5,NA,NA,TRBJ2-7,TGTGCCAGCAGCGTGACCGAGACAACCTTTAAAGAGCAGTACTTC,CASSVTETTFKEQYF
TRBV5-8,TRBD1,once,TRBJ2-5,TGTGCCAGCAGCTGGGAGGGGACAGGGGGCGCCGATAGAGAGACCCAGTACTTC,CASSWEGTGGADRETQYF
TRBV7-3,NA,few,TRBJ1-2,TGTGCCAGCAGTCCAGACGGGTACTATGGCTACACCTTC,CASSPDGYYGYTF
TRBV27,TRBD2,NA,TRBJ2-3,TGTGCCAGCAAAACTAGCGACTACACAGATACGCAGTATTTT,CASKTSDYTDTQYF
TRBV10-1,NA,few,TRBJ2-3,TGCGCCAGCAGTGAGTCGGTGGGGACAGATACGCAGTATTTT,CASSESVGTDTQYF